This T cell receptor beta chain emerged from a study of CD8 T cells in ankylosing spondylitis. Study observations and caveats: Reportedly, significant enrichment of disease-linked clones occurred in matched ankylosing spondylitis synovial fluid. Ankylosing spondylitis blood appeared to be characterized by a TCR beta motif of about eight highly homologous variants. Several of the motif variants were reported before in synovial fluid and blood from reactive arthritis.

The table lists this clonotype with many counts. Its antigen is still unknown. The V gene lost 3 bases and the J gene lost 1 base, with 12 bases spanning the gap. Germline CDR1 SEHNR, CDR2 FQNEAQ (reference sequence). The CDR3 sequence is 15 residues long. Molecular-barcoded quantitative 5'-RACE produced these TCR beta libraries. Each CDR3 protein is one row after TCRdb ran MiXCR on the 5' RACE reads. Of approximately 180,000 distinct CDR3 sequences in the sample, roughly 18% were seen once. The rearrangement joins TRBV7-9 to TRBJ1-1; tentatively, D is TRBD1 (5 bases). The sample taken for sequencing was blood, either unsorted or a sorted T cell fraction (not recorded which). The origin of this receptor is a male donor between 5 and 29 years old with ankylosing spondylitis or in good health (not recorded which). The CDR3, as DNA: TGTGCCAGCAGCTTGAGGGGCCGGACGAACACTGAAGCTTTCTTT. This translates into CASSLRGRTNTEAFF.